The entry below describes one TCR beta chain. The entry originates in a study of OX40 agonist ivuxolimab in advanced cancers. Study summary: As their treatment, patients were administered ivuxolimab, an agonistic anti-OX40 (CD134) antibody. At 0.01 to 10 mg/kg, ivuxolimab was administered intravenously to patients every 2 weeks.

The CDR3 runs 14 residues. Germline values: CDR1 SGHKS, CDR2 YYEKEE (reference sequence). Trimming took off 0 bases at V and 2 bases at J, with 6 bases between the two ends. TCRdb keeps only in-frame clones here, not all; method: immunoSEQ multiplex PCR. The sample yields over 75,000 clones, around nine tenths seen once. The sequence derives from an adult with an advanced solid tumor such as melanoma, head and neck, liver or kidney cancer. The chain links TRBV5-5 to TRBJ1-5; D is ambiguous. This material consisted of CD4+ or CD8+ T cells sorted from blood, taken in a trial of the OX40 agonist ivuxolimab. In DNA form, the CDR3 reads TGTGCCAGCAGCTTGGCGGCAGGCAATCAGCCCCAGCATTTT. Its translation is CASSLAAGNQPQHF.